This T cell receptor (beta chain) was identified during a study of shared clonotypes between healthy human individuals. Across the study: Three CD4 naive, three CD4 memory, two CD8 naive and one CD8 memory plate were used per donor. Study-level findings and limits: Apart from blood, nothing was sampled; tissue repertoires likely differ. Shared clonotypes across all four donors exceeded non-shared ones in generation probability.

The study ran the assay at deep level. Clones were sequenced by immunoSEQ multiplex PCR, and TCRdb holds only the in-frame ones, with some missing. The table lists hundreds of thousands of clones, roughly 96% of them singletons. CD8 cells classed as naive were CD45RO-negative and positively selected for CCR7, excluding terminally differentiated effector memory CD45RA+ cells. Trimming took 6 bases from V and 2 from J, leaving 17 bases between them. The CDR3 has 15 residues. Looked up from germline, CDR1 is MNHEY and CDR2 is SVGAGI. A word on this clone: Its antigen is as yet unknown.

Sequenced sample: naive CD8+ T cells sorted from blood. The source is a woman aged 25 to 39 in good health. The chain couples TRBV6-5 to TRBJ2-7; D might be TRBD2 (6 bases). This CDR3 is CASSTGASETYEQYF. The DNA of the CDR3 is TGTGCCAGCAGCACCGGGGCTAGCGAGACCTACGAGCAGTACTTC.